Below are 31 T cell receptor beta chains sequenced from a single sample in a study of T-cell memory formation after mild COVID-19. TCRdb analysed the 5' RACE reads with MiXCR anew, one entry per CDR3 protein. The table has 450,000 to 700,000 distinct CDR3 sequences, roughly 18% seen once. Sequenced material: PBMCs or a T cell subset sorted from them (not recorded which). These receptors were obtained from an adult woman who had mild COVID-19 (a few samples of this study predate the infection). Cell type and time point are not known.

This clonotype was observed a few times. The chain carries TRBV7-2 and TRBJ2-1; the D is unclear. This CDR3 is 13 amino acids long. Germline CDR1 and CDR2: SGHTA and FQGNSA. V was shortened by 2 bases and J by 5 bases, with 7 bases between the two germline ends. CDR3 DNA: TGTGCCAGCAGCTTATCCGTCGACAATGAGCAGTTCTTC. It specifies CASSLSVDNEQFF.

A few counts support this clonotype. The chain joins TRBV15 to TRBJ2-7, with D perhaps matching TRBD2 (6 bases). Germline loops: CDR1 LNHNV, CDR2 YYDKDF (reference sequence). The V end lost 1 base, the J end lost 1 base, and 17 bases lay between the germline ends. The CDR3 has 17 amino acids. The DNA for the CDR3 is TGTGCCACCAGCAGAGGGGGGGACGTACAGAAATCCTACGAGCAGTACTTC. Amino acid sequence: CATSRGGDVQKSYEQYF.

The chain has TRBV20-1 and TRBJ2-4; D gene ambiguous. The length of the CDR3 is 15 residues. Trimming removed 1 base from V and 0 bases from J, with 10 bases in between. Germline assignment: CDR1 DFQATT and CDR2 SNEGSKA (reference sequence). In DNA, the CDR3 is TGCAGTGCTAGAGTCCAGCCTATAGCCAAAAACATTCAGTACTTC. It is translated as CSARVQPIAKNIQYF.

This clonotype has a handful of counts. The chain links TRBV7-3 to TRBJ2-3; D unclear. Per the germline V gene, CDR1 is SGHTA and CDR2 is FQGTGA. This CDR3 is 14 amino acids long. The V gene lost 2 bases and the J gene lost 1 base, with 7 bases spanning the gap. CDR3 in amino acids: CASSLYGGTDTQYF. The CDR3 region has the DNA TGTGCCAGCAGCTTATATGGGGGCACAGATACGCAGTATTTT. The entire variable domain, with the rest obtained from reference TRBV7-3 and TRBJ2-3, is as follows: GAGVSQTPSNKVTEKGKYVELRCDPISGHTALYWYRQSLGQGPEFLIYFQGTGAADDSGLPNDRFFAVRPEGSVSTLKIQRTERGDSAVYLCASSLYGGTDTQYFGPGTRLTVL.

There are a few counts of this clonotype. The chain couples TRBV3-1 to TRBJ2-7; 11 bases align to TRBD2. The CDR3 is 16 amino acids. The junction had 7 bases not matched to a gene; V was cut back by 1 base and J by 5 bases. The germline CDR1 and CDR2 sequences are LGHDT and YNNKEL (reference sequence). CDR3 amino acids: CASSQVVLAGGHEQYF. The CDR3 nucleotides are TGTGCCAGCAGCCAAGTCGTCCTAGCGGGAGGCCACGAGCAGTACTTC.

This clonotype was found a few times. The rearrangement links TRBV25-1 to TRBJ2-1, with D maybe TRBD1 (6 bases). The V end was cut by 8 bases, the J end by 4 bases, with 24 bases between. CDR1 and CDR2 from the germline V gene are MGHDK and SYGVNS. There are 17 residues in the CDR3. In DNA form, the CDR3 reads TGTGCCAGCCCCCCTAGAGGTACAGGGCGATTATACAATGAGCAGTTCTTC. Translating it yields CASPPRGTGRLYNEQFF.

V usage is TRBV5-4 and J usage is TRBJ1-2; D unresolved. Trimming stripped 5 bases from V and 5 bases from J, with 10 bases between. This CDR3 region has 12 residues. Germline V gene sequence: CDR1 SGHNT, CDR2 YYREEE (reference sequence). The CDR3 spells CASSALTYGYTF. CDR3 sequence (DNA): TGTGCCAGCAGTGCTCTCACATATGGCTACACCTTC.

This clonotype was seen a handful of times. The CDR3 coding sequence is TGTGCCACCAGTGACCCCCGGACAGGGCGCTATGGCTACACCTTC. Amino acid sequence: CATSDPRTGRYGYTF. This chain uses TRBV24-1 with TRBJ1-2; 8 bases are a match to TRBD1. V was clipped by 4 bases and J by 4 bases; unmatched bases: 7. CDR3 length: 15 residues. Germline assignment: CDR1 KGHDR and CDR2 SFDVKD.

The J gene is TRBJ2-1, the V gene TRBV20-1, with TRBD2 matching 8 bases. Germline values: CDR1 DFQATT, CDR2 SNEGSKA (reference sequence). With V trimmed by 0 bases and J by 6 bases, 10 bases remained unmatched. The length of the CDR3 is 16 residues. DNA of the CDR3: TGCAGTGCTAGAGATTTATCGGGAGGGTTCGCCAATGAGCAGTTCTTC. Translated: CSARDLSGGFANEQFF.

This clonotype was counted a few times. The chain joins TRBV29-1 to TRBJ2-1, with 10 bases matching TRBD1. This CDR3 comprises 13 residues. The trim removed 7 bases at V and 7 bases at J, leaving 7 bases unmatched. The germline gives CDR1 SQVTM, CDR2 ANQGSEA. CDR3 amino acids: CSGDRGGLNEQFF. CDR3 coding DNA: TGCAGCGGGGACAGGGGAGGGCTTAATGAGCAGTTCTTC.

Of note for this clonotype: One end of the junction varies from germline; a read error may be responsible. This chain joins TRBV10-3 and TRBJ1-1; a weak D match, TRBD1 (5 bases). This CDR3 has 13 amino acids. CDR1 ENHRY and CDR2 SYGVKD come from the germline V gene. The CDR3 sequence: CAISDSLGGEVFF. The CDR3 nucleotides read TGTGCCATCAGTGACTCTCTTGGGGGTGAAGTTTTCTTT.

The chain couples TRBV12-3 or TRBV12-4 to TRBJ2-7; D uncertain. The CDR3 length is 13 residues. Between the trimmed V and J ends, which lost 3 bases and 6 bases, there was a span of 12 bases. The CDR3 here is CASSFSGRAEQYF. CDR3 coding DNA: TGTGCCAGCAGTTTTAGTGGTAGAGCCGAGCAGTACTTC.

The rearrangement uses TRBV5-1 and TRBJ1-1, with a weak D call TRBD1 (6 bases). The germline CDR1 and CDR2 sequences are SGHRS and YFSETQ. V lost 3 bases and J 1 base, leaving 13 bases between the germline ends. This CDR3 is built from 15 residues. Written as DNA, the CDR3 is TGCGCCAGCAGCTCAGGACAGTTTTCGAACACTGAAGCTTTCTTT. Protein product: CASSSGQFSNTEAFF.

V usage is TRBV12-3 or TRBV12-4 and J usage is TRBJ1-5, with D possibly TRBD1 on 5 matching bases. This CDR3 is 15 amino acids long. V gave up 4 bases and J gave up 7 bases, with 17 bases separating them. DNA for the CDR3: TGTGCCAGCAGTTCCAGGGAAGGGACTAACCAGCCCCAGCATTTT. Protein: CASSSREGTNQPQHF.

This rearrangement joins TRBV7-2 to TRBJ2-1; D is perhaps TRBD2 (6 bases). The CDR3 is made up of 17 amino acids. Trimming took off 5 bases at V and 4 bases at J, with 21 bases between the two ends. Per the germline V gene, CDR1 is SGHTA and CDR2 is FQGNSA. Here the CDR3 DNA reads TGTGCCAGCAGCCCCACCACGTACGGGAGCGGATACAATGAGCAGTTCTTC. Encoded protein: CASSPTTYGSGYNEQFF.

This clonotype was counted between two and nine times. The rearrangement uses TRBV7-3 and TRBJ2-2, with 11 bases fitting TRBD2. V lost 4 bases, J lost 6 bases, and 7 bases stayed unmatched. The CDR3 extends over 16 amino acids. Germline V lookup: CDR1 SGHTA, CDR2 FQGTGA. The CDR3 DNA follows: TGTGCCAGCAGCTCATGGCTAGCGGGGGGCCCCGGGGAGCTGTTTTTT. Translation: CASSSWLAGGPGELFF.

There are a few counts of this clonotype. The CDR3 DNA reads as TGTGCCAGCAGCTTACCCGGTGAAAAACTGTTTTTT. Its translation is CASSLPGEKLFF. The chain links TRBV9 to TRBJ1-4; D unclear. This CDR3 has 12 amino acids. Germline values: CDR1 SGDLS, CDR2 YYNGEE. V was trimmed by 4 bases and J by 7 bases, leaving 8 bases between them.

This chain connects TRBV7-2 to TRBJ2-1; TRBD2 matches 9 bases. The CDR3 is 15 amino acids. Losses at the gene ends were 4 bases for V and 4 bases for J; bases not matched to a gene: 5. Germline lookup yields CDR1 SGHTA and CDR2 FQGNSA. The CDR3 DNA is TGTGCCAGCAGCTCCCATAGCGGGAGTTACAATGAGCAGTTCTTC. It specifies CASSSHSGSYNEQFF.

The chain is built from TRBV9 and TRBJ2-5, with D possibly being TRBD2 (6 bases). Trimming pared 1 base from V and 4 bases from J, leaving 8 bases between. The CDR3 runs 13 residues. Germline-derived CDR1 and CDR2 are SGDLS and YYNGEE. The CDR3 nucleotides read TGTGCCAGCAGCGTAACTAGCCGAGAGACCCAGTACTTC. Its protein is CASSVTSRETQYF.

This rearrangement joins TRBV6-1 to TRBJ2-3; D is ambiguous. The CDR3 loop spans 15 amino acids. V was cut by 6 bases and J by 2 bases, with 15 bases left in between. CDR1 is MNHNS and CDR2 is SASEGT in the germline V gene. CDR3 DNA sequence: TGTGCCAGCAGGGGGTGGGTCGCAGACACAGATACGCAGTATTTT. Translation gives CASRGWVADTDTQYF.

This clonotype was counted only a few times. J is TRBJ2-4 and V is TRBV11-1; D is uncertain. The germline V gene encodes CDR1 SGHAT and CDR2 FQDESV (reference sequence). The V end lost 3 bases, the J end lost 0 bases, and 12 bases lay between the germline ends. The CDR3 totals 16 residues. CDR3 sequence (DNA): TGTGCCAGCAGCTTTGGTGGCGAACTAGCCAAAAACATTCAGTACTTC. The encoded protein is CASSFGGELAKNIQYF.

V usage is TRBV5-1 and J usage is TRBJ2-1, with no clear D. The CDR3 is 14 residues long. V lost 4 bases, J lost 10 bases, and 18 bases lay in between. Germline V gene data show CDR1 as SGHRS and CDR2 as YFSETQ. For the CDR3, the DNA is TGCGCCAGCAGCCCACCACAGACCACCTACGAGCAGTTCTTC. Amino acid sequence: CASSPPQTTYEQFF.

This clonotype was detected a few times. The chain employs TRBV14 and TRBJ2-3, with D unclear. The CDR3 consists of 14 residues. Per germline, CDR1 SGHDN and CDR2 FVKESK. The V gene lost 1 base and the J gene lost 0 bases, with 5 bases spanning the gap. DNA of the CDR3: TGTGCCAGCAGCCAAGGGTTTAGCACAGATACGCAGTATTTT. It encodes CASSQGFSTDTQYF.

This clonotype was picked up many times. The rearrangement links TRBV5-1 to TRBJ1-1; 9 bases align to TRBD1. Germline CDR1 SGHRS, CDR2 YFSETQ. V was pared by 3 bases and J by 0 bases, with 6 bases of the junction left unmatched. The CDR3 covers 16 residues. The CDR3 nucleotides are TGCGCCAGCAGCTCGTTGGGACAGGGTGTGAACACTGAAGCTTTCTTT. It is translated as CASSSLGQGVNTEAFF.

V is TRBV7-3 and J is TRBJ1-1; D is unresolved. This CDR3 has 13 residues. Per germline, CDR1 SGHTA and CDR2 FQGTGA. With 5 bases removed from V and 5 bases from J, the gap between germline ends came to 12 bases. The CDR3 is CASSLGWRTEAFF. For the CDR3, the DNA is TGTGCCAGCAGCCTAGGGTGGCGAACTGAAGCTTTCTTT.

This clonotype was observed many times. J is TRBJ2-1 and V is TRBV29-1, with 7 bases identical to TRBD2. The CDR3 is made up of 14 amino acids. CDR1 is SQVTM and CDR2 is ANQGSEA in the germline V gene. With 2 bases clipped from V and 9 bases from J, the junction kept 10 bases outside the gene matches. For the CDR3, the DNA is TGCAGCGTTGAACGGAACGGGAGGAGGTTTGAGCAGTTCTTC. Translated: CSVERNGRRFEQFF.

This clonotype was seen only once. One junction end does not reproduce the germline sequence, and a read error may be involved. V is TRBV6-5 and J is TRBJ2-1; TRBD2 matches at 8 bases. The CDR3 length is 15 residues. CDR1 is MNHEY and CDR2 is SVGAGI in the germline V gene. The CDR3 is CASRIAGGSYNEKFF. The CDR3 nucleotides read TGTGCCAGCAGGATCGCGGGAGGCTCCTACAATGAGAAGTTCTTC.

There are many counts of this clonotype. The rearrangement joins TRBV5-4 to TRBJ2-7; tentatively, D is TRBD1 (5 bases). V was trimmed by 4 bases and J by 3 bases, leaving 11 bases between them. Germline V gene lookup returns CDR1 SGHNT and CDR2 YYREEE (reference sequence). The CDR3 length is 13 residues. The CDR3 DNA reads as TGTGCCAGCAGCGTAGGGGCAGACTACGAGCAGTACTTC. This sequence encodes CASSVGADYEQYF.

A few counts support this clonotype. V is TRBV5-1 and J is TRBJ2-3; 8 bases match TRBD1. Germline V CDR1 and CDR2: SGHRS, YFSETQ. The CDR3 has 15 residues. V was pared by 4 bases and J by 7 bases, with 11 bases of the junction left unmatched. The CDR3 reads CASSVDQGAQYTQYF. CDR3 nucleotide sequence: TGCGCCAGCAGCGTGGACCAGGGGGCGCAATATACGCAGTATTTT. Based on the CDR3 plus reference TRBV5-1 and TRBJ2-3, the full variable domain is KAGVTQTPRYLIKTRGQQVTLSCSPISGHRSVSWYQQTPGQGLQFLFEYFSETQRNKGNFPGRFSGRQFSNSRSEMNVSTLELGDSALYLCASSVDQGAQYTQYFGPGTRLTVL.

This clonotype was detected many times. The chain has TRBV7-3 and TRBJ2-1; the match to TRBD2 covers 9 bases. CDR1 is SGHTA, CDR2 FQGTGA, per germline. V lost 4 bases and J lost 9; bases outside the gene matches: 10. The CDR3 spans 15 residues. The CDR3 coding sequence is TGTGCCAGCAGCTCGCAAGCGGGAGGCGGGGCTGAGCAGTTCTTC. It yields the protein CASSSQAGGGAEQFF.

This clonotype was counted only a few times. The chain has TRBV12-3 or TRBV12-4 and TRBJ1-3, with 8 bases fitting TRBD1. After removal of 5 bases from V and 0 bases from J, the junction contained 6 bases not matched to a gene. The CDR3 length is 16 residues. The CDR3 reads CASSLRQGISGNTIYF. For the CDR3, the DNA is TGTGCCAGCAGTCTGCGACAGGGGATCTCTGGAAACACCATATATTTT.